These 17 T cell receptor beta chains came from one sample sequenced in a study of regulatory T cells in long-lasting Graves disease. Regarding time point: newly diagnosed GD, antithyroid drugs for less than 3 months. PBMC RNA served as the TCR library source. Arm-PCR of CDR3 regions and iRepertoire HTBI primers were the basis on which TCR beta libraries were built. TCRdb re-called the multiplex PCR reads through MiXCR, storing one row per CDR3 protein. The table records roughly 610,000 distinct CDR3 sequences, roughly 15% of them present only once. This sample also appeared in a second study, on T cells in Graves' hyperthyroidism and ophthalmopathy.

The sequencing here drew on peripheral blood mononuclear cells (PBMCs), taken at new diagnosis, from a patient treated with antithyroid drugs. Receptors were obtained from a woman aged 30 to 39 with Graves disease.

The chain couples TRBV24-1 to TRBJ2-1; 7 nucleotides match TRBD1. The V gene end was trimmed by 7 bases and the J gene end by 5 bases; junction bases not matched to a gene: 4. Germline loops: CDR1 KGHDR, CDR2 SFDVKD. This CDR3 region has 13 residues. CDR3 bases: TGTGCCACCAGGAGGGGACAGAACAATGAGCAGTTCTTC. This gives the protein CATRRGQNNEQFF.

This clonotype was recorded a few times. The chain joins TRBV7-8 to TRBJ2-3; TRBD2 agrees at 7 bases. V lost 1 base, J lost 4 bases, and 8 bases stayed unmatched. This CDR3 contains 16 residues. The germline V gene encodes CDR1 SGHVS and CDR2 FQNEAQ. The CDR3 coding sequence is TGTGCCAGCAGCTTAGAGCCGGGACTACTAGCAGATACGCAGTATTTT. It is translated as CASSLEPGLLADTQYF.

This clonotype appeared a few times. V gene TRBV27 combines with J gene TRBJ1-2, with a tentative D call TRBD1 (6 bases). The V end was cut by 3 bases, the J end by 5 bases, with 10 bases between. From germline, CDR1 is MNHEY and CDR2 SMNVEV (reference sequence). The CDR3 is 13 residues long. The CDR3 protein is CASSFQGPYGYTF. DNA for the CDR3: TGTGCCAGCAGTTTCCAGGGGCCATATGGCTACACCTTC.

This clonotype was seen only a few times. V gene TRBV2 combines with J gene TRBJ2-7, with 10 bases aligning to TRBD1. From germline, CDR1 is SNHLY and CDR2 FYNNEI. The CDR3 loop spans 11 amino acids. V gave up 5 bases and J gave up 11 bases; unmatched junction bases: 3. This CDR3 reads CASSRGQGKYF. CDR3 DNA: TGTGCCAGCAGTCGGGGACAGGGGAAGTACTTC. The variable domain in full, completed from reference TRBV2 and TRBJ2-7, reads EPEVTQTPSHQVTQMGQEVILRCVPISNHLYFYWYRQILGQKVEFLVSFYNNEISEKSEIFDDQFSVERPDGSNFTLKIRSTKLEDSAMYFCASSRGQGKYFGPGTRLTVT.

The V gene is TRBV30, the J gene TRBJ1-1; D remains unclear. Between the trimmed V and J ends, which lost 4 bases and 10 bases, there was a span of 16 bases. The CDR3 runs 12 residues. CDR1 and CDR2 from the germline V gene are GTSNPN and SVGIG (reference sequence). CDR3 region: CAWMSAAFRAFF. The CDR3 DNA is TGTGCCTGGATGTCGGCGGCCTTTAGAGCTTTCTTT.

The gene calls are TRBV5-6 and TRBJ2-7; D tentatively fits TRBD1 or TRBD2 (5 bases each). The CDR3 has 14 residues. Trimming took off 4 bases at V and 6 bases at J, with 17 bases between the two ends. Per germline, CDR1 SGHDT and CDR2 YYEEEE. CDR3: CASSRRDRGSEQYF. DNA for the CDR3: TGTGCCAGCAGCAGGAGAGACCGGGGCAGCGAGCAGTACTTC.

This clonotype was counted many times. The genes are TRBV12-3 or TRBV12-4 and TRBJ1-2; D perhaps matches TRBD1 (6 bases). V was clipped by 8 bases and J by 2 bases, with 15 bases between them. The CDR3 is 14 amino acids. CDR3 protein: CASVIGGVNYGYTF. DNA of the CDR3: TGTGCCAGCGTCATCGGGGGCGTAAACTATGGCTACACCTTC.

The chain employs TRBV5-1 and TRBJ2-6; D is perhaps TRBD1 or TRBD2 (6 bases each). Deletions cut 4 bases from V and 0 bases from J, with 17 bases between. The CDR3 totals 18 residues. The V gene's germline CDR1 is SGHRS and CDR2 YFSETQ. The CDR3: CASSLGGSPRSGANVLTF. The CDR3 DNA sequence: TGCGCCAGCAGCCTAGGGGGGTCGCCCCGCTCTGGGGCCAACGTCCTGACTTTC. The full variable domain, with the rest looked up from reference TRBV5-1 and TRBJ2-6, is KAGVTQTPRYLIKTRGQQVTLSCSPISGHRSVSWYQQTPGQGLQFLFEYFSETQRNKGNFPGRFSGRQFSNSRSEMNVSTLELGDSALYLCASSLGGSPRSGANVLTFGAGSRLTVL.

This clonotype has ten or more counts. The chain is built from TRBV2 and TRBJ2-7, with D perhaps TRBD1 (6 bases). V lost 6 bases and J lost 5, with 17 bases in between. The germline V gene encodes CDR1 SNHLY and CDR2 FYNNEI. CDR3 length equals 14 residues. In nucleotides, the CDR3 is TGTGCCAGCAGGAGTGGGACACTTCGGGACGAGCAGTACTTC. This sequence encodes CASRSGTLRDEQYF.

The chain combines TRBV28 with TRBJ1-4, with D uncertain. Trimming shortened V by 6 bases and J by 5 bases, and 10 bases separated the two germline ends. CDR3 length: 13 residues. Germline CDR1 is MDHEN and CDR2 is SYDVKM. CDR3 in DNA: TGTGCCAGCAGGCGTTCTCGGAATGAAAAACTGTTTTTT. Translation: CASRRSRNEKLFF. Full variable domain (rest looked up from reference TRBV28 and TRBJ1-4): DVKVTQSSRYLVKRTGEKVFLECVQDMDHENMFWYRQDPGLGLRLIYFSYDVKMKEKGDIPEGYSVSREKKERFSLILESASTNQTSMYLCASRRSRNEKLFFGSGTQLSVL.

This clonotype has ten or more counts. The chain couples TRBV11-2 to TRBJ2-5; the D call may be TRBD1 or TRBD2 (5 bases each). CDR1 and CDR2 from the germline V gene are SGHAT and FQNNGV. The CDR3 is made up of 15 amino acids. Trimming removed 1 base at V and 4 bases at J, with 13 bases between. CDR3 in DNA: TGTGCCAGCAGCTTAGGGTATTGGGGGACAGAGACCCAGTACTTC. This translates into CASSLGYWGTETQYF.

This sequence joins TRBV20-1 and TRBJ1-2; D unclear. V lost 6 bases and J lost 5, with 16 bases in between. The CDR3 has 13 residues. Germline CDR1 and CDR2: DFQATT and SNEGSKA (reference sequence). The CDR3 loop is CSAERTGGYGYTF. DNA of the CDR3: TGCAGTGCAGAGAGGACGGGAGGTTATGGCTACACCTTC.

This clonotype was counted at least ten times. The J gene is TRBJ2-1, the V gene TRBV24-1; 7 bases are shared with TRBD1. Germline values: CDR1 KGHDR, CDR2 SFDVKD. V dropped 3 bases and J dropped 0; count of bases not matched to a gene: 4. The CDR3 contains 16 residues. The CDR3 loop reads CATSDRGQFSYNEQFF. Written as DNA, the CDR3 is TGTGCCACCAGTGATAGGGGGCAGTTCTCCTACAATGAGCAGTTCTTC.

This clonotype was detected only a few times. V is TRBV15 and J is TRBJ2-4; TRBD2 aligns across 7 bases. Per germline, CDR1 LNHNV and CDR2 YYDKDF (reference sequence). This CDR3 spans 15 amino acids. V trimming: 1 base; J trimming: 5 bases; junction bases outside the gene matches: 5. CDR3 DNA sequence: TGTGCCACCAGCAGAGCCAGCCGGGGGGAAAACATTCAGTACTTC. This translates into CATSRASRGENIQYF.

There are a few counts of this clonotype. The gene calls are TRBV18 and TRBJ2-5, with a possible D match to TRBD2 (6 bases). The CDR3 contains 14 residues. CDR1 and CDR2 from the germline V gene are KGHSH and LQKENI. With 2 bases removed from V and 2 bases from J, the gap between germline ends came to 9 bases. This CDR3 reads CASSPEGGQETQYF. In DNA form, the CDR3 reads TGTGCCAGCTCACCAGAGGGAGGTCAAGAGACCCAGTACTTC.

The chain has TRBV6-1 and TRBJ2-2, with unresolved D. From germline, CDR1 is MNHNS and CDR2 SASEGT. This CDR3 has 15 residues. Trimming removed 6 bases at V and 0 bases at J, with 11 bases between. CDR3 region: CASRTGSTNTGELFF. CDR3 sequence (DNA): TGTGCCAGCAGGACTGGGTCAACGAACACCGGGGAGCTGTTTTTT.

The sample holds many counts of this clonotype. J is TRBJ2-7 and V is TRBV20-1, with TRBD2 matching over 16 bases. From germline, CDR1 is DFQATT and CDR2 SNEGSKA (reference sequence). The CDR3 spans 15 residues. The junction had 4 bases not matched to a gene; V was cut back by 6 bases and J by 2 bases. CDR3 sequence reads: CSAQGTSGRAYEQYF. DNA of the CDR3: TGCAGTGCCCAGGGGACTAGCGGGAGGGCCTACGAGCAGTACTTC.